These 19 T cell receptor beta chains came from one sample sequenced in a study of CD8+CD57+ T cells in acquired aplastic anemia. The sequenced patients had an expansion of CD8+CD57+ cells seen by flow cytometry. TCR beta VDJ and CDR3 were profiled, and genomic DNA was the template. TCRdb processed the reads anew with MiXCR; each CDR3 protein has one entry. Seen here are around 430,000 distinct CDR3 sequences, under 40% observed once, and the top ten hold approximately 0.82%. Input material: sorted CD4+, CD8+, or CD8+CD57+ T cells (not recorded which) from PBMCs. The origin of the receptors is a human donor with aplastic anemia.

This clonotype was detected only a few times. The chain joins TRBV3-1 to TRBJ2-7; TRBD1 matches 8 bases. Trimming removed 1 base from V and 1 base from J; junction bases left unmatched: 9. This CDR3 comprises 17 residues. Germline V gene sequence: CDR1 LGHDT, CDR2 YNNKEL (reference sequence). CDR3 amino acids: CASSQGLQGALSYEQYF. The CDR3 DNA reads TGTGCCAGCAGCCAAGGTCTCCAGGGGGCCTTATCCTACGAGCAGTACTTC.

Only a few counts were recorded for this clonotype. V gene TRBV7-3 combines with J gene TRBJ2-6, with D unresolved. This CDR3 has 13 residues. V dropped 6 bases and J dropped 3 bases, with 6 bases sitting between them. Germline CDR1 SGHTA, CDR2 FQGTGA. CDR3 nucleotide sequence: TGTGCCAGCAGGGTTGATGGGGCCAACGTCCTGACTTTC. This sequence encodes CASRVDGANVLTF.

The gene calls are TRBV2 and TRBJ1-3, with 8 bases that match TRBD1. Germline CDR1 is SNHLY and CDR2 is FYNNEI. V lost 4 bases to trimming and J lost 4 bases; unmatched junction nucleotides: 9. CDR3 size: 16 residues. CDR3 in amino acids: CASSGPRQGLGNTIYF. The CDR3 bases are TGTGCCAGCAGTGGCCCCAGACAGGGGTTGGGAAACACCATATATTTT.

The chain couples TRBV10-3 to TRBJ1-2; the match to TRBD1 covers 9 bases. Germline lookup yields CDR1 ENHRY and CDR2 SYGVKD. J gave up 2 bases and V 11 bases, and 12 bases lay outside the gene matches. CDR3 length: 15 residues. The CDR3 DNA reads TGTGCCTGCAGTCACCGGGACAGGGCGAACTATGGCTACACCTTC. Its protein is CACSHRDRANYGYTF.

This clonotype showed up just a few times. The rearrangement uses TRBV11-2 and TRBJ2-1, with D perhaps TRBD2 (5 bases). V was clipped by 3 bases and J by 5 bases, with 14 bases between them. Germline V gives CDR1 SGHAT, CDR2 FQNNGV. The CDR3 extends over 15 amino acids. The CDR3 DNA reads TGTGCCAGCAGCTTTGGACTTCTCAGAGACAATGAGCAGTTCTTC. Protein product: CASSFGLLRDNEQFF.

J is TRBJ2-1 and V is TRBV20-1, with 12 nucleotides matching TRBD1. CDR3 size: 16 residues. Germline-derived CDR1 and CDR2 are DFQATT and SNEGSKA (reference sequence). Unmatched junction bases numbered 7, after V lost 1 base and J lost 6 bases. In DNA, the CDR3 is TGCAGTGCTAGAGTAGGGACAGGGGGCGCGGGCAATGAGCAGTTCTTC. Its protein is CSARVGTGGAGNEQFF.

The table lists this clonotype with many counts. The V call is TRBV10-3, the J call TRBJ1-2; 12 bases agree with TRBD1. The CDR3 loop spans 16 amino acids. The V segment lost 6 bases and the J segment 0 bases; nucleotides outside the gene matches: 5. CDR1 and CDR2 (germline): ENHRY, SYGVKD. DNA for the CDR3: TGTGCCATCAGCCCGGGACAGGGGGCGCCTAACTATGGCTACACCTTC. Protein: CAISPGQGAPNYGYTF.

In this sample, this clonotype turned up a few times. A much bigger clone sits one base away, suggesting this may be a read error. The CDR3 region is CASSDNEQFF. The CDR3 region has the DNA TGTGCCAGCAGTGACAATGAGCAGTTCTTC. The V gene is TRBV6-1, the J gene TRBJ2-1; D not resolved. Germline lookup yields CDR1 MNHNS and CDR2 SASEGT. Trimming shortened V by 3 bases and J by 6 bases, and 0 bases separated the two germline ends. The length of the CDR3 is 10 residues.

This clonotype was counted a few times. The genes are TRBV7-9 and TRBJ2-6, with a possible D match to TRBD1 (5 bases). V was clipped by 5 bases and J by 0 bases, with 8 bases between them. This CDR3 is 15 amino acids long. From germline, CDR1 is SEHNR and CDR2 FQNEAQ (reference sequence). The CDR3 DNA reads TGTGCCAGCAGCCCCAGGGTCTCTGGGGCCAACGTCCTGACTTTC. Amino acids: CASSPRVSGANVLTF.

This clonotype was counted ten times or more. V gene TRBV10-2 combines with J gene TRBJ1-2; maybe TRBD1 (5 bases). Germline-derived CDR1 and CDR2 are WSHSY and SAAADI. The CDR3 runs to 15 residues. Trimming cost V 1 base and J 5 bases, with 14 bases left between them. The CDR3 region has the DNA TGCGCCAGCAGTGAGTTGACAGCAACCGGATATGGCTACACCTTC. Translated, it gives CASSELTATGYGYTF.

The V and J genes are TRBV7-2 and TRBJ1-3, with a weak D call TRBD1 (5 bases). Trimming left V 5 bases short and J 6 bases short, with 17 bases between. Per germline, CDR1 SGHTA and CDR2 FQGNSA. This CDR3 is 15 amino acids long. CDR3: CASSPGGQGKNTIYF. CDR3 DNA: TGTGCCAGCAGCCCCGGGGGTCAGGGTAAAAACACCATATATTTT.

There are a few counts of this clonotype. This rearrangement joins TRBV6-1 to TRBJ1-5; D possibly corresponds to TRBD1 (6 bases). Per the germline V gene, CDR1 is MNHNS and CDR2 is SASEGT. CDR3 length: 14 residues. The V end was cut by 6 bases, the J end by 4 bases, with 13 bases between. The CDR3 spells CASSTNTGNQPQHF. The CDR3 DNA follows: TGTGCCAGCAGCACAAACACAGGGAATCAGCCCCAGCATTTT.

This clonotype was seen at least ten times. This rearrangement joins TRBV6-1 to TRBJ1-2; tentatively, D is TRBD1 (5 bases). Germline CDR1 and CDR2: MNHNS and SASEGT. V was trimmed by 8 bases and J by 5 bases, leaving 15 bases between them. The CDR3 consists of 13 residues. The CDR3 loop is CASRDPGGYGYTF. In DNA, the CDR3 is TGTGCCAGCCGCGACCCGGGGGGATATGGCTACACCTTC.

CDR3 amino acids: CASRPPGLAGGYNEQFF. CDR3 bases: TGTGCCAGCAGACCACCGGGACTAGCGGGTGGGTACAATGAGCAGTTCTTC. This chain connects TRBV7-3 to TRBJ2-1; 12 nucleotides line up with TRBD2. The CDR3 covers 17 residues. Per germline, CDR1 SGHTA and CDR2 FQGTGA. After removal of 6 bases from V and 4 bases from J, the junction contained 10 bases not matched to a gene.

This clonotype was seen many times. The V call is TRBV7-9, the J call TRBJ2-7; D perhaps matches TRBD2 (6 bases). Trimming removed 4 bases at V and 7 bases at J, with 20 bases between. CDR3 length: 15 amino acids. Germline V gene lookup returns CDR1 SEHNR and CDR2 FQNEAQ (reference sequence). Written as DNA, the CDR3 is TGTGCCAGCAGCTCCCAACTCCCGGGACTTACGGAGCAGTACTTC. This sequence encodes CASSSQLPGLTEQYF.

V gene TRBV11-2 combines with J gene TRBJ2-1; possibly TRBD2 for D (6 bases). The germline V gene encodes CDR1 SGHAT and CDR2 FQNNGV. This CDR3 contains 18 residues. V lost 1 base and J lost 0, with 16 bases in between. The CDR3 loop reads CASSLALGGGSSYNEQFF. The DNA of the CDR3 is TGTGCCAGCAGCTTAGCTCTGGGGGGAGGCAGCTCCTACAATGAGCAGTTCTTC.

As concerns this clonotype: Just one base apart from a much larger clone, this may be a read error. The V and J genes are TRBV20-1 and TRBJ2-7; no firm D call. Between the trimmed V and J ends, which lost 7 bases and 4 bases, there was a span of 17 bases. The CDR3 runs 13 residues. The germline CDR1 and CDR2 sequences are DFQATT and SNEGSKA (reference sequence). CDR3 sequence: CSVTKQSRYEQYF. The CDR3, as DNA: TGCAGTGTAACCAAACAGTCCCGGTACGAGCAGTACTTC.

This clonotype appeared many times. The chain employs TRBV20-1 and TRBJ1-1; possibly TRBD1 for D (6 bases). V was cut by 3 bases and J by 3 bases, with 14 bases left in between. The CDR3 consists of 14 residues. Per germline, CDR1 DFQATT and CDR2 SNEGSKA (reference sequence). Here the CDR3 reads CSASLPGVDTEAFF. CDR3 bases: TGCAGTGCTAGTCTCCCAGGGGTCGACACTGAAGCTTTCTTT.

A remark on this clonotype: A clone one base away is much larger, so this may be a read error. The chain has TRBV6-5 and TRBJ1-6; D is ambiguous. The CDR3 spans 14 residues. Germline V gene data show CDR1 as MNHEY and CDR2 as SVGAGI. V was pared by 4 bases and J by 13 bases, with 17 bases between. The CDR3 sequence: CASSSRTRSTPLHF. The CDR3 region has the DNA TGTGCCAGCAGTTCCAGGACCCGCTCGACGCCCCTCCACTTT.